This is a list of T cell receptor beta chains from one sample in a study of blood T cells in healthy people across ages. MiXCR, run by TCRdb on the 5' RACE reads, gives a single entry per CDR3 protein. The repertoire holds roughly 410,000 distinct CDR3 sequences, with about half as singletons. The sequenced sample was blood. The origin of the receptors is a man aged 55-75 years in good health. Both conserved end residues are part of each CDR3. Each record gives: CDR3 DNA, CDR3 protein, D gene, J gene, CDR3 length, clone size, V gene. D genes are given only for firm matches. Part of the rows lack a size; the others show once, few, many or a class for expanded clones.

CDR3 DNA: TGTGCCAGCAGGCGGGGACAGGTCAACAATGAGCAGTTCTTC
CDR3 protein: CASRRGQVNNEQFF
D gene: TRBD1
J gene: TRBJ2-1
CDR3 length: 14
clone size: few
V gene: TRBV25-1

CDR3 DNA: TGTGCCAGCAGCCCACTAGGGGGGTACTCCTACGAGCAGTACTTC
CDR3 protein: CASSPLGGYSYEQYF
D gene: NA
J gene: TRBJ2-7
CDR3 length: 15
clone size: NA
V gene: TRBV11-2

CDR3 DNA: TGCGCCAGCAGCTTCTCCGGGACTAGCGGTCTAGCCTACGAGCAGTACTTC
CDR3 protein: CASSFSGTSGLAYEQYF
D gene: TRBD2
J gene: TRBJ2-7
CDR3 length: 17
clone size: NA
V gene: TRBV5-1

CDR3 DNA: TGTGCCAGCAGGTCGGGCGGGAGTCGGCCTACCGGGGAGCTGTTTTTT
CDR3 protein: CASRSGGSRPTGELFF
D gene: TRBD2
J gene: TRBJ2-2
CDR3 length: 16
clone size: NA
V gene: TRBV27

CDR3 DNA: TGCGCCAGCAGCCAAGGGGGGAAATACGAGCAGTACTTC
CDR3 protein: CASSQGGKYEQYF
D gene: NA
J gene: TRBJ2-7
CDR3 length: 13
clone size: NA
V gene: TRBV4-3

CDR3 DNA: TGTGCCAGCATCTCCGGGACAGGGATCTTTCAGCCCCAGCATTTT
CDR3 protein: CASISGTGIFQPQHF
D gene: TRBD1
J gene: TRBJ1-5
CDR3 length: 15
clone size: many
V gene: TRBV28

CDR3 DNA: TGTGCCAGCCAGGGACTCTCCTACGAGCAGTACTTC
CDR3 protein: CASQGLSYEQYF
D gene: NA
J gene: TRBJ2-7
CDR3 length: 12
clone size: NA
V gene: TRBV6-2/TRBV6-3

CDR3 DNA: TGTGCCAGCAGTGAAACTATGACCACAGATACGCAGTATTTT
CDR3 protein: CASSETMTTDTQYF
D gene: NA
J gene: TRBJ2-3
CDR3 length: 14
clone size: NA
V gene: TRBV2

CDR3 DNA: TGCGCCAGCAGCTTGGGGACACTCGGCGGGGGTCAGCCCCAGCATTTT
CDR3 protein: CASSLGTLGGGQPQHF
D gene: NA
J gene: TRBJ1-5
CDR3 length: 16
clone size: few
V gene: TRBV5-1

CDR3 DNA: TGTGCCAGCACCCACCGGACTAGCGGGAACCGCACAGATACGCAGTATTTT
CDR3 protein: CASTHRTSGNRTDTQYF
D gene: TRBD2
J gene: TRBJ2-3
CDR3 length: 17
clone size: few
V gene: TRBV12-3/TRBV12-4

CDR3 DNA: TGTGCCAGCAGCGGACGGACACGTCCGGGGGAGCAGTACTTC
CDR3 protein: CASSGRTRPGEQYF
D gene: NA
J gene: TRBJ2-7
CDR3 length: 14
clone size: NA
V gene: TRBV11-2

CDR3 DNA: TGTGCCAGCAGTGGGGCAGCGGGGACCTCCTACGAGCAGTACTTC
CDR3 protein: CASSGAAGTSYEQYF
D gene: TRBD2
J gene: TRBJ2-7
CDR3 length: 15
clone size: NA
V gene: TRBV6-1

CDR3 DNA: TGTGCCACCAGCAGAATAACCGGGACAGGGGATTTCTACGAGCAGTACTTC
CDR3 protein: CATSRITGTGDFYEQYF
D gene: TRBD1
J gene: TRBJ2-7
CDR3 length: 17
clone size: few
V gene: TRBV15

CDR3 DNA: TGCGCCAGCACTCTAGCCGGACTAGCGGGCGGCACAGATACGCAGTATTTT
CDR3 protein: CASTLAGLAGGTDTQYF
D gene: TRBD2
J gene: TRBJ2-3
CDR3 length: 17
clone size: few
V gene: TRBV5-1

CDR3 DNA: TGCAGCGTTCGGACTAGCGGGAGTAGGCACAATGAGCAGTACTTC
CDR3 protein: CSVRTSGSRHNEQYF
D gene: TRBD2
J gene: TRBJ2-7
CDR3 length: 15
clone size: NA
V gene: TRBV29-1

CDR3 DNA: TGTGCCAGCAGGCGGCGGGAGCGGGTCACCGGGGAGCTGTTTTTT
CDR3 protein: CASRRRERVTGELFF
D gene: TRBD2
J gene: TRBJ2-2
CDR3 length: 15
clone size: few
V gene: TRBV7-9

CDR3 DNA: TGTGCCAGCAAATCCGGACAGAATAGCAATCAGCCCCAGCATTTT
CDR3 protein: CASKSGQNSNQPQHF
D gene: NA
J gene: TRBJ1-5
CDR3 length: 15
clone size: NA
V gene: TRBV6-2/TRBV6-3

CDR3 DNA: TGTGCCAGCAGCCCCGGGGGGACAGCTATCAATGAGCAGTTCTTC
CDR3 protein: CASSPGGTAINEQFF
D gene: NA
J gene: TRBJ2-1
CDR3 length: 15
clone size: few
V gene: TRBV11-1

CDR3 DNA: TGTGCCAGCAGCCCCGACGGAAGGCTTGGAAACACCATATATTTT
CDR3 protein: CASSPDGRLGNTIYF
D gene: NA
J gene: TRBJ1-3
CDR3 length: 15
clone size: NA
V gene: TRBV7-9

CDR3 DNA: TGTGCCAGCAGCTGGACTAGCGGGAGGCCCGACTACGAGCAGTACTTC
CDR3 protein: CASSWTSGRPDYEQYF
D gene: TRBD2
J gene: TRBJ2-7
CDR3 length: 16
clone size: few
V gene: TRBV7-2

CDR3 DNA: TGTGCCATCAGTGAAGGGGCAGTAGGTCAAGAGACCCGGTACTTC
CDR3 protein: CAISEGAVGQETRYF
D gene: NA
J gene: TRBJ2-5
CDR3 length: 15
clone size: NA
V gene: TRBV10-3

CDR3 DNA: TGTGCCAGCATGGAGGGCCTTAATTCACCCCTCCACTTT
CDR3 protein: CASMEGLNSPLHF
D gene: NA
J gene: TRBJ1-6
CDR3 length: 13
clone size: NA
V gene: TRBV28

CDR3 DNA: TGTGCCAGCAGCTTAGATTGGACTTACAGTGAGCAGTTCTTC
CDR3 protein: CASSLDWTYSEQFF
D gene: NA
J gene: TRBJ2-1
CDR3 length: 14
clone size: NA
V gene: TRBV7-2

CDR3 DNA: TGCAGTGGCACCTCTCGGGGCAGGAGTGATCAGCCCCAGCATTTT
CDR3 protein: CSGTSRGRSDQPQHF
D gene: NA
J gene: TRBJ1-5
CDR3 length: 15
clone size: NA
V gene: TRBV20-1

CDR3 DNA: NA
CDR3 protein: CTCSQAFGGGAGNERFF
D gene: NA
J gene: TRBJ2-1
CDR3 length: 17
clone size: NA
V gene: TRBV4-1

CDR3 DNA: TGTGCCACCAGTACCAGCGGGGATAACTACAATGAGCAGTTCTTC
CDR3 protein: CATSTSGDNYNEQFF
D gene: TRBD2
J gene: TRBJ2-1
CDR3 length: 15
clone size: NA
V gene: TRBV6-4

CDR3 DNA: TGTGCCAGCAGCTTAGTTATAAGGCGGGCCCGGTCCTACAATGAGCAGTTCTTC
CDR3 protein: CASSLVIRRARSYNEQFF
D gene: NA
J gene: TRBJ2-1
CDR3 length: 18
clone size: few
V gene: TRBV7-2

CDR3 DNA: TGTGCCAGCAGCCGAGGGTTCGCCTACGAGCAGTACTTC
CDR3 protein: CASSRGFAYEQYF
D gene: NA
J gene: TRBJ2-7
CDR3 length: 13
clone size: many
V gene: TRBV6-2/TRBV6-3

CDR3 DNA: TGTGCCAGCAGTTTGGCGGGAGGGGGTGCCCAGTACTTC
CDR3 protein: CASSLAGGGAQYF
D gene: TRBD2
J gene: TRBJ2-5
CDR3 length: 13
clone size: many
V gene: TRBV28

CDR3 DNA: TGTGCCAGCAGTCGCGGTGCTAGCACAGATACGCAGTATTTT
CDR3 protein: CASSRGASTDTQYF
D gene: NA
J gene: TRBJ2-3
CDR3 length: 14
clone size: NA
V gene: TRBV6-5

CDR3 DNA: TGCAGTGCTAGAGATTCCCGGACAGGGGCCTCCTACAATGAGCAGTTCTTC
CDR3 protein: CSARDSRTGASYNEQFF
D gene: TRBD1
J gene: TRBJ2-1
CDR3 length: 17
clone size: NA
V gene: TRBV20-1

CDR3 DNA: TGTGCCAGCAGCCCAAGCGGGGGGGCCATGGTGACCGGGGAGCTGTTTTTT
CDR3 protein: CASSPSGGAMVTGELFF
D gene: TRBD2
J gene: TRBJ2-2
CDR3 length: 17
clone size: NA
V gene: TRBV3-1

CDR3 DNA: TGTGCCAGCAGTTACATGTCGGGACAGGGCTACGAGCAGTACTTC
CDR3 protein: CASSYMSGQGYEQYF
D gene: TRBD1
J gene: TRBJ2-7
CDR3 length: 15
clone size: NA
V gene: TRBV6-5

CDR3 DNA: TGTGCCAGCTCACCGGCGGAATACGAGCAGTACTTC
CDR3 protein: CASSPAEYEQYF
D gene: NA
J gene: TRBJ2-7
CDR3 length: 12
clone size: NA
V gene: TRBV18

CDR3 DNA: TGCAGTGCTAGAGATCACCAGCGGGTCTCCTACGAGCAGTACTTC
CDR3 protein: CSARDHQRVSYEQYF
D gene: NA
J gene: TRBJ2-7
CDR3 length: 15
clone size: NA
V gene: TRBV20-1

CDR3 DNA: TGTGCCACCGAAAGCTCTGGACGTGAAGCTTTCTTT
CDR3 protein: CATESSGREAFF
D gene: NA
J gene: TRBJ1-1
CDR3 length: 12
clone size: NA
V gene: TRBV6-5

CDR3 DNA: TGCAGTGCTAGAGATGGGGCGCCTCAGTTCTTC
CDR3 protein: CSARDGAPQFF
D gene: NA
J gene: TRBJ2-1
CDR3 length: 11
clone size: NA
V gene: TRBV20-1

CDR3 DNA: TGTGCCAGCAGCCCTCGACAGGGAGGCAGTATTAGGGAAAAACTGTTTTTT
CDR3 protein: CASSPRQGGSIREKLFF
D gene: TRBD1
J gene: TRBJ1-4
CDR3 length: 17
clone size: once
V gene: TRBV3-1

CDR3 DNA: TGTGCCAGCAGCCAAGCGACCGGGGGGGAGTACTTC
CDR3 protein: CASSQATGGEYF
D gene: TRBD2
J gene: TRBJ2-7
CDR3 length: 12
clone size: NA
V gene: TRBV3-1

CDR3 DNA: TGTGCCAGCAGTTTAGAGACAGGGATGCAGTTCTTC
CDR3 protein: CASSLETGMQFF
D gene: TRBD1
J gene: TRBJ2-1
CDR3 length: 12
clone size: NA
V gene: TRBV28

CDR3 DNA: TGTGCCAGCAGCCAAGCAGCGGGGGAGCAAGAGACCCAGTACTTC
CDR3 protein: CASSQAAGEQETQYF
D gene: TRBD2
J gene: TRBJ2-5
CDR3 length: 15
clone size: NA
V gene: TRBV4-2

CDR3 DNA: TGTGCCAGCAGCCATGGCAACGCTAACTATGGCTACACCTTC
CDR3 protein: CASSHGNANYGYTF
D gene: NA
J gene: TRBJ1-2
CDR3 length: 14
clone size: NA
V gene: TRBV4-2

CDR3 DNA: TGCAGTGCTAGCTATTTTCCGGGACAGGGTACGATGAACACTGAAGCTTTCTTT
CDR3 protein: CSASYFPGQGTMNTEAFF
D gene: TRBD1
J gene: TRBJ1-1
CDR3 length: 18
clone size: NA
V gene: TRBV20-1